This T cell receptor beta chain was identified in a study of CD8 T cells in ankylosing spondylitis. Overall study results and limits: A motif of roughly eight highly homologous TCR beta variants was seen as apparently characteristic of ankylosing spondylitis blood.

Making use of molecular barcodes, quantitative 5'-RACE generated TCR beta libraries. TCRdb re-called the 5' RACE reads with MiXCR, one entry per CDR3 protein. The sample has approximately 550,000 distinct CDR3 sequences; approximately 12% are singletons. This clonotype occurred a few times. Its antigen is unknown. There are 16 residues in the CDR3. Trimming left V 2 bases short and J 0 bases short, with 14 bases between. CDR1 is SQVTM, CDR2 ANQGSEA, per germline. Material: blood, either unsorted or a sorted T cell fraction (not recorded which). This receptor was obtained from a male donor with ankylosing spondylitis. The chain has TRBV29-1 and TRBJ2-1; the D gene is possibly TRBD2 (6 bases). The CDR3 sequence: CSVELGLSSSYNEQFF. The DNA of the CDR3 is TGCAGCGTTGAACTTGGACTATCGAGCTCCTACAATGAGCAGTTCTTC.